This T cell receptor (beta chain) was sequenced in a study of blood T cell repertoires in COVID-19. Study-wide context: There were acute and convalescent COVID-19 samples, and they came from the United States, Italy and Spain. PBMCs, B-cell-depleted T cells, or T cells provided the cDNA or gDNA that made up the material.

Measured with immunoSEQ multiplex PCR; TCRdb has only the in-frame clones, and not every one. Among 290,000 or so clones, approximately 85% were seen once, and the ten largest hold 5.1%. The germline V gene has CDR1 SGHAT and CDR2 FQNNGV. V was clipped by 0 bases and J by 3 bases, with 12 bases between them. The CDR3 is made up of 15 amino acids. Input material: peripheral blood. This TCR was recovered from a man aged 45-60 years with active or convalescent COVID-19. This sequence joins TRBV11-2 and TRBJ2-7; D is perhaps TRBD2 (6 bases). The CDR3 nucleotides are TGTGCCAGCAGCTTAGAGGAGGGAGGCTACTACGAGCAGTACTTC. Protein product: CASSLEEGGYYEQYF.